These 20 T cell receptor beta chains share one sample of origin, sequenced in a study of breast tumors, draining lymph nodes, adjacent tissues. Breast cancer patients provided tissue from their axillary draining lymph nodes. TCRdb independently ran MiXCR on the multiplex PCR reads; one entry per CDR3 protein. This sample has around 150,000 distinct CDR3 sequences; 20% to 25% occur once, and the top ten carry around 2.7%. The sample taken for sequencing was axillary lymph node tissue. The receptor source for this set is a female donor with breast cancer. Some clones in this sample may be carry-over from other donors' samples.

About this clonotype: This could be a read error, since a much larger clone is one nucleotide away. The chain employs TRBV28 and TRBJ1-6; unclear D gene. Germline-derived CDR1 and CDR2 are MDHEN and SYDVKM. The CDR3 covers 14 residues. The CDR3 here is CASILSRYNSPLHF. Written as DNA, the CDR3 is TGTGCGTCCATTTTGTCCCGTTATAATTCACCCCTCCACTTT. The complete variable domain, with remaining parts taken from reference TRBV28 and TRBJ1-6, reads DVKVTQSSRYLVKRTGEKVFLECVQDMDHENMFWYRQDPGLGLRLIYFSYDVKMKEKGDIPEGYSVSREKKERFSLILESASTNQTSMYLCASILSRYNSPLHFGNGTRLTVT.

This clonotype was counted many times. This chain links TRBV5-1 with TRBJ2-7, with 10 bases that match TRBD2. The germline V gene has CDR1 SGHRS and CDR2 YFSETQ. Trimming took 3 bases from V and 6 from J; bases not matched to a gene: 0. CDR3 length: 12 amino acids. The CDR3 sequence: CASSWTSGEQYF. The DNA of the CDR3 is TGCGCCAGCAGCTGGACTAGCGGCGAGCAGTACTTC.

This clonotype was observed many times. The V and J genes are TRBV10-2 and TRBJ1-5; 7 bases agree with TRBD1. V gave up 4 bases and J gave up 6 bases; unmatched junction bases: 6. Germline-derived CDR1 and CDR2 are WSHSY and SAAADI. This CDR3 is built from 14 residues. Written as DNA, the CDR3 is TGCGCCAGCAGTGGTTCGGGACAGTCTCAGCCCCAGCATTTT. Amino acids: CASSGSGQSQPQHF.

This sequence joins TRBV9 and TRBJ1-1, with D unresolved. The germline gives CDR1 SGDLS, CDR2 YYNGEE. The CDR3 covers 14 residues. V lost 4 bases to trimming and J lost 0 bases, with 10 bases between them. This CDR3 reads CASSTAGMNTEAFF. The CDR3 DNA is TGTGCCAGCAGCACCGCGGGTATGAACACTGAAGCTTTCTTT.

This clonotype was found many times. This chain uses TRBV24-1 with TRBJ2-1; D not certain. The CDR3 consists of 12 residues. V shed 2 bases and J shed 13 bases, with 11 bases lying between them. CDR1 is KGHDR, CDR2 SFDVKD, per germline. The CDR3 DNA reads as TGTGCCACCAGTGATTCGTCCTCGGACCAGTTCTTC. As protein: CATSDSSSDQFF.

There are many counts of this clonotype. This chain uses TRBV20-1 with TRBJ2-1; D tentatively reads TRBD1 or TRBD2 (6 bases each). The germline CDR1 and CDR2 sequences are DFQATT and SNEGSKA (reference sequence). Between the trimmed V and J ends, which lost 4 bases and 3 bases, there was a span of 19 bases. The CDR3 extends over 16 amino acids. In DNA, the CDR3 is TGCAGTGCTACGGGGGCCCCGGGAGCTCACTACAATGAGCAGTTCTTC. Protein product: CSATGAPGAHYNEQFF.

This clonotype was found many times. V and J are TRBV5-5 and TRBJ2-3; 7 bases map to TRBD2. Germline loops: CDR1 SGHKS, CDR2 YYEKEE (reference sequence). This CDR3 comprises 14 residues. J was trimmed by 4 bases and V by 4 bases; bases with no gene match: 6. CDR3 DNA sequence: TGTGCCAGCAGCCAGACTAGCCTGGCAGATACGCAGTATTTT. Translated, it gives CASSQTSLADTQYF.

Note on this clonotype: Given a much more abundant clone one base away, this may be a read error. This chain links TRBV5-1 with TRBJ1-3; 7 bases fit TRBD1. The CDR3 sequence is 15 residues long. Germline V lookup: CDR1 SGHRS, CDR2 YFSETQ. The junction had 3 bases not matched to a gene; V was cut back by 3 bases and J by 0 bases. The DNA of the CDR3 is TGCGCCAGCAGCTCGACAGGGAGCTCTGGAAACACCATATATTTT. Its translation: CASSSTGSSGNTIYF.

This clonotype was recorded many times. CDR3 nucleotides: TGTGCCAGCAGCTTAGCTGGACAGGGGGCGCGGAACAATGAGCAGTTCTTC. Its protein product is CASSLAGQGARNNEQFF. The chain couples TRBV7-9 to TRBJ2-1; 11 positions agree with TRBD1. The CDR3 extends over 17 amino acids. V lost 0 bases, J lost 5 bases, and 6 bases stayed unmatched. Per the germline V gene, CDR1 is SEHNR and CDR2 is FQNEAQ (reference sequence). The full variable domain, rest sourced from reference TRBV7-9 and TRBJ2-1, is DTGVSQNPRHKITKRGQNVTFRCDPISEHNRLYWYRQTLGQGPEFLTYFQNEAQLEKSRLLSDRFSAERPKGSFSTLEIQRTEQGDSAMYLCASSLAGQGARNNEQFFGPGTRLTVL.

This clonotype showed up just a few times. This chain joins TRBV27 and TRBJ2-3; 8 nucleotides align to TRBD2. The V gene's germline CDR1 is MNHEY and CDR2 SMNVEV (reference sequence). Losses at the gene ends were 8 bases for V and 10 bases for J; bases not matched to a gene: 8. The length of the CDR3 is 12 residues. CDR3 sequence (DNA): TGTGCCAGCGGCATAGCGGGACTGGCGCAGTATTTT. As protein: CASGIAGLAQYF.

In its sample, this clonotype was seen many times. This sequence joins TRBV2 and TRBJ2-3, with D possibly being TRBD2 (5 bases). The CDR3 sequence is 12 residues long. CDR1 is SNHLY, CDR2 FYNNEI, per germline. V gave up 7 bases and J gave up 2 bases, with 7 bases separating them. CDR3 in DNA: TGTGCCAGCAATCGGGACACAGATACGCAGTATTTT. Protein sequence: CASNRDTDTQYF.

On this clonotype itself: The CDR3 end shows no conserved phenylalanine or tryptophan, and so a read error is likely. The genes are TRBV12-3 or TRBV12-4 and TRBJ2-5, with 7 bases lining up with TRBD1. The CDR3 loop spans 15 amino acids. V shed 5 bases, J shed 4 bases, and the junction held 10 bases outside the gene matches. CDR3 nucleotide sequence: TGTGCCAGCAGTGCCCGGACAGGTCGAGGAGAGACCCAGTACTCC. It encodes CASSARTGRGETQYS.

Many counts were recorded for this clonotype. The J gene is TRBJ1-6, the V gene TRBV20-1, with unresolved D. CDR3 length equals 13 residues. Germline-derived CDR1 and CDR2 are DFQATT and SNEGSKA (reference sequence). V was pared by 3 bases and J by 5 bases, with 8 bases between. Here the CDR3 reads CSARSSDNSPLHF. DNA of the CDR3: TGCAGTGCTAGGTCGAGCGATAATTCACCCCTCCACTTT.

There are a few counts of this clonotype. This sequence may be a read error, since a much larger clone differs from it by one base. The chain couples TRBV10-1 to TRBJ2-7; D perhaps matches TRBD1 (6 bases). The germline V gene encodes CDR1 WNHNN and CDR2 SYGVQD (reference sequence). The CDR3 runs to 15 residues. The CDR3 region has the DNA TGCGCCAGCAGTAAGGGGGACGTCCTCTCCTACGAGCAGTGCTTC. Amino acids: CASSKGDVLSYEQCF.

This clonotype has at least ten counts. The genes are TRBV7-8 and TRBJ2-7, with D uncertain. Trimming took off 5 bases at V and 0 bases at J, with 14 bases between the two ends. Germline V gene lookup returns CDR1 SGHVS and CDR2 FQNEAQ. The CDR3 is 15 amino acids. CDR3 sequence: CASSLRSASSYEQYF. In DNA form, the CDR3 reads TGTGCCAGCAGCCTCCGATCGGCGAGCTCCTACGAGCAGTACTTC.

This clonotype was seen at least ten times. The rearrangement uses TRBV20-1 and TRBJ2-1; 10 nucleotides line up with TRBD2. CDR3 length: 13 residues. Looked up from germline, CDR1 is DFQATT and CDR2 is SNEGSKA (reference sequence). The junction had 5 bases not matched to a gene; V was cut back by 6 bases and J by 6 bases. The CDR3, as DNA: TGCAGTGCAGCTCTAGCGGGAGTCAATGAGCAGTTCTTC. Translated, it gives CSAALAGVNEQFF.

This clonotype was detected only a few times. This may stem from a read error, because a much larger clone lies one nucleotide away. The chain uses TRBV5-6 and TRBJ1-6; tentatively, D is TRBD1 (5 bases). Germline CDR1 reads SGHDT; CDR2 reads YYEEEE. The CDR3 runs to 15 residues. V lost 0 bases to trimming and J lost 7 bases, with 11 bases between them. DNA for the CDR3: TGTGCCAGCAGCTTGGGAGGGACTTCGAATTCACCCCTCCACTTT. Residues: CASSLGGTSNSPLHF. Full variable domain (rest looked up from reference TRBV5-6 and TRBJ1-6): DAGVTQSPTHLIKTRGQQVTLRCSPKSGHDTVSWYQQALGQGPQFIFQYYEEEERQRGNFPDRFSGHQFPNYSSELNVNALLLGDSALYLCASSLGGTSNSPLHFGNGTRLTVT.

At least ten counts were recorded for this clonotype. The chain joins TRBV2 to TRBJ1-4; D is undetermined. Germline V gene sequence: CDR1 SNHLY, CDR2 FYNNEI. V lost 1 base to trimming and J lost 7 bases, with 10 bases between them. The CDR3 runs 14 residues. As DNA, the CDR3 is TGTGCCAGCAGTGAAGTAGGTTGGAGTGAAAAACTGTTTTTT. Translation gives CASSEVGWSEKLFF.

The sample holds many counts of this clonotype. The chain links TRBV5-1 to TRBJ1-4, with D maybe TRBD1 (6 bases). Germline CDR1 and CDR2: SGHRS and YFSETQ. Trimming stripped 2 bases from V and 0 bases from J, with 11 bases between. The length of the CDR3 is 16 residues. This CDR3 is CASSFNRASTNEKLFF. The DNA of the CDR3 is TGCGCCAGCAGCTTTAACAGGGCGTCAACTAATGAAAAACTGTTTTTT.

This clonotype has a count of ten or more. The V and J genes are TRBV9 and TRBJ2-7; 9 positions agree with TRBD1. V shed 0 bases and J 4 bases; nucleotides not matched to a gene: 5. This CDR3 spans 15 amino acids. The germline V gene encodes CDR1 SGDLS and CDR2 YYNGEE. The CDR3 region is CASSVATGGIYEQYF. The CDR3 nucleotides read TGTGCCAGCAGCGTAGCCACAGGGGGCATTTACGAGCAGTACTTC.